The next 6 T cell receptor beta chains were all read from a single sample in a study of monozygotic twins with inflammatory bowel disease. TCRdb re-called the 5' RACE reads; every CDR3 protein appears as one record, without DNA. This sample's table has some 160,000 distinct CDR3 sequences. Sequenced input: blood. All receptors derive from a human donor with ulcerative colitis or Crohn's disease, or a healthy co-twin of an affected twin (not recorded which).

V usage is TRBV10-1 and J usage is TRBJ2-2; TCRdb indicates TRBD1, and absent DNA this call remains unverified. The CDR3 is made up of 15 amino acids. Germline CDR1 and CDR2: WNHNN and SYGVQD (reference sequence). CDR3 protein: CASSEPGQATGELFF.

The chain recombines TRBV7-2 with TRBJ1-5; the TRBD1 assignment by TCRdb is unverifiable without DNA. The germline gives CDR1 SGHTA, CDR2 FQGNSA. The CDR3 length is 17 residues. CDR3 residues: CASSLMAGLGGNQPQHF.

The chain recombines TRBV5-1 with TRBJ1-4. Germline V gene data show CDR1 as SGHRS and CDR2 as YFSETQ. This CDR3 spans 15 amino acids. The chain's CDR3 is CASSLGTARLEKLFF.

This rearrangement joins TRBV29-1 to TRBJ1-1; TCRdb's D call of TRBD1 is untestable without DNA. CDR3 size: 16 residues. Germline V gene sequence: CDR1 SQVTM, CDR2 ANQGSEA. The CDR3 is CSGSDRESVVDTEAFF.

The chain links TRBV4-1 to TRBJ2-1. The CDR3 is made up of 15 amino acids. The germline V gene encodes CDR1 MGHRA and CDR2 YSYEKL. The chain's CDR3 is CASSHASLSYNKQFF.

J is TRBJ1-1 and V is TRBV3-1. Germline loops: CDR1 LGHDT, CDR2 YNNKEL (reference sequence). CDR3 length equals 15 residues. This CDR3 reads CASSLYRDRNTEAFF.